This T cell receptor beta chain was recorded in a study of cytomegalovirus exposure and HLA in healthy donors. Worth noting for this clone: Its cognate antigen is unknown.

The V and J ends lost 2 bases and 0 bases respectively, with 7 bases between them. CDR1 and CDR2 from the germline V gene are SGHTA and FQGNSA. This CDR3 has 15 amino acids. Study observations and caveats: Later work associated more than 15,000 TCR beta sequences with HLA alleles at 0.05 false discovery rate. Follow-up analysis later connected one missense variant in DCLRE1C with trimming of TCR beta V- and J-genes. An analysis done earlier found most TCR beta V segments productive about 87% or about 30% of the time. Presence/absence results assume similar sequencing depth per donor, which may not hold.

Primers: 60 Vbeta forward and 13 Jbeta reverse. Generated by immunoSEQ multiplex PCR, the TCRdb table keeps only in-frame clones and is missing some. Among about 200,000 clones listed, roughly 83% were seen once. This rearrangement joins TRBV7-2 to TRBJ2-2; D perhaps matches TRBD1 (5 bases). This receptor was obtained from a male donor in good health and CMV-seropositive. Sample: PBMCs. This CDR3 reads CASSLWGANTGELFF. Here the CDR3 DNA reads TGTGCCAGCAGCTTATGGGGCGCGAACACCGGGGAGCTGTTTTTT.